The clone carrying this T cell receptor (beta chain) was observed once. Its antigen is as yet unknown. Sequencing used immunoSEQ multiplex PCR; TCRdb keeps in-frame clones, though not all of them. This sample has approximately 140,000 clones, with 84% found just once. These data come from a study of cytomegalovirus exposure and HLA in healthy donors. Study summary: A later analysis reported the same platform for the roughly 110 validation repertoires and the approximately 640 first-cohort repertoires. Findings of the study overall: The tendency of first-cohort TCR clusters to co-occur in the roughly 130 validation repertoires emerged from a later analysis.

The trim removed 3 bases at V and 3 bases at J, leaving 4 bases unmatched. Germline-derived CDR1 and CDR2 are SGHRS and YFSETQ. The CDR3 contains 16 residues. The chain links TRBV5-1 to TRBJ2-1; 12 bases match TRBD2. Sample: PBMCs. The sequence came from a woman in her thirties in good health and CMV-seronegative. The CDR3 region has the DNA TGCGCCAGCAGCTCCACACTAGCGGGGGGCTACAATGAGCAGTTCTTC. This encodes CASSSTLAGGYNEQFF.